This paragraph covers one T cell receptor (beta chain) sequence. It lacks a known antigen. Qualities for individual bases were not recorded, and no much larger clone is one base off. This sample is part of a study of shared clonotypes between healthy human individuals (TCRdb year 2020). The study in broad terms: The cohort comprised a couple of women and a few men aged 18 to 49 years. To estimate repertoire size and how much clonotype sharing occurs between individuals, the study deeply sequenced the blood TCR repertoires of roughly 5 healthy adults. Per donor, three plates each were used for CD4 naive and CD4 memory, two for CD8 naive, and one for CD8 memory. To increase sequencing depth and limit assay-specific biases, different laboratories used diverse techniques to prepare libraries and sequence TCR repertoires. Between about 0.85 and 8.9 billion PBMCs per donor were obtained by leukapheresis. The research as a whole found: When a handful of donors were compared, the shared fraction of clonotypes was roughly 4.8% for naive CD4, about 4% for naive CD8, 2% to 2.5% for memory CD4, and around 0.37% for memory CD8. Rarefaction of sorted-subset datasets indicated incomplete sequencing despite the large sequencing depth. Because the study included only a small number of donors, the genetic and exposure-history diversity represented was limited. Compared with non-shared clonotypes, the clonotypes found in all four sorted-subset donors had higher generation probabilities. Naive subsets generally had larger estimated clonotype richness than memory subsets. Pairwise subsampling indicated that sequencing depth was expected to affect the degree of clonotype sharing among donors. Only blood was sampled, and tissue TCR repertoires likely differ from those in blood.

TCR CDR3 regions were amplified from genomic DNA by multiplex PCR using the deep immunoSEQ assay. Extracted genomic DNA from each cell subset was distributed evenly across all wells of several immunoSEQ 96-well plates, and each plate was treated as a replicate. For sorted subsets, approximately 210 ng of genomic DNA, equivalent to around 29,000 T cell genomes, went into each replicate PCR. Purified libraries were measured with a Qubit 3.0 fluorometer, size-checked on a Bioanalyzer 2100, and measured again with the KAPA Library Quantification kit. A separate single-read 150-cycle Illumina NextSeq 550 flow cell was used to sequence each immunoSEQ 96-well plate. The authors processed their data as follows. The immunoSEQ output contained only junctional sequences without quality scores, so filtering could not match that applied to full-length reads. To assign V/J genes and CDR3, sequences were annotated against IMGT germline references using PyIR, a Python wrapper for IgBLAST v1.9. Any read was removed if the V/J assignment was weak (E-value above 1e-6), the CDR3 was missing, or the read contained stop codons, out-of-frame junctions, or ambiguous translated residues. V3J clonotypes were defined by identical inferred V gene, J gene, and CDR3 amino acid sequence. Percentage overlap between repertoires was calculated by dividing the number of shared unique clonotypes by the size of the smaller repertoire. Repertoire richness was assessed with RTK rarefaction, the Chao1 estimator, and Recon v2.1 estimates of unobserved clonotypes. Generation probabilities for all TCRbeta clonotypes obtained by the gDNA method from a handful of donors were computed using OLGA. Here the immuneACCESS table is served through TCRdb, limited to in-frame sequences with V and J called. Missing clones are a known gap in these copies; in checked studies unresolved V genes cover under half, and the rest lacks a known reason. V and J calls and clone size are as listed in that table; D and trimming were resolved from the DNA. In this sample the table shows about 990,000 clones, about 84% of which occur a single time. The ten largest clones represent 0.5% to 0.65% of the sample.

V was cut back by 5 bases and J by 3 bases, leaving a gap of 14 bases between them. CDR1 and CDR2 were assigned from the germline V gene (reference sequence) as SEHNR and FQNEAQ. Inclusive of the bounding cysteine and phenylalanine, the CDR3 is 16 residues long. The CDR3 DNA has 48 bases and is translated from base 1. Healthy HIV-negative adults with no recently reported acute infections or vaccinations were included as donors. Every donor was a Caucasian adult living in Nashville, Tennessee, USA. CD4+ T cells were enriched by magnetic negative selection, after which naive cells were positively selected on CD45RA and the negative fraction was taken as the memory subset. Blood was collected by leukapheresis, and PBMCs were isolated by Ficoll-Histopaque density gradient centrifugation and then cryopreserved in liquid nitrogen vapor phase. Analytical flow cytometry was used to check the purity and quantity of every magnetically sorted T cell population. Genomic DNA was isolated from every sorted fraction and measured by UV absorbance on a Nanodrop 2000c.

This clonotype was obtained from a man between 18 and 29 years old in good health. Some clones in this sample may be carry-over from other donors' samples. The sequenced material came from memory CD4+ T cells from PBMCs. The cell subset or site label here, explained by the study, means: CD45RA-negative fraction. Rearrangement joined TRBV7-9 to TRBJ2-6, with no D gene named confidently. The base sequence is TGTGCCAGCAGCCCCGGTCGGGCCAATGGGGCCAACGTCCTGACTTTC. It translates to CASSPGRANGANVLTF.